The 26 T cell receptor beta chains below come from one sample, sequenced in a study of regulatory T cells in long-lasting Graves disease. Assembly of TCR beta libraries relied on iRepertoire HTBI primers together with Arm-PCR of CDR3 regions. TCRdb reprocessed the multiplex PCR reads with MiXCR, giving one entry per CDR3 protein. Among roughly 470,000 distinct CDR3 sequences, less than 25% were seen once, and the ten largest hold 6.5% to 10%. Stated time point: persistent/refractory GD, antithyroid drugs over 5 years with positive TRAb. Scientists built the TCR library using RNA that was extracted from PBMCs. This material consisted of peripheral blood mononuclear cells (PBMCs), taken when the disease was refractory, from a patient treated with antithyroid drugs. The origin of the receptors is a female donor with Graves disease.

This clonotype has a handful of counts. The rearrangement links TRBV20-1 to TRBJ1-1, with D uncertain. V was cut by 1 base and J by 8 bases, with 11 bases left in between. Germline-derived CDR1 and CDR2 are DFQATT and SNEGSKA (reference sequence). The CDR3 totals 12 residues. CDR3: CSARVGAQEAFF. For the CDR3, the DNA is TGCAGTGCTAGAGTGGGAGCACAAGAAGCTTTCTTT.

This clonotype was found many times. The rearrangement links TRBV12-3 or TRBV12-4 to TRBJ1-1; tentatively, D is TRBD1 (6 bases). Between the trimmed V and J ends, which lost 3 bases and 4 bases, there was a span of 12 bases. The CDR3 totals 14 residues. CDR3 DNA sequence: TGTGCCAGCAGTTTCAAGCCGGACAGCACTGAAGCTTTCTTT. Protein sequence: CASSFKPDSTEAFF.

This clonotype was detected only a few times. CDR3 coding DNA: TGTGCCAGCAGCCTACCCGGGACAGGGGGCTATAATTCACCCCTCCACTTT. It encodes CASSLPGTGGYNSPLHF. The V call is TRBV9, the J call TRBJ1-6, with 11 bases lining up with TRBD1. V lost 4 bases, J lost 3 bases, and 6 bases stayed unmatched. Per germline, CDR1 SGDLS and CDR2 YYNGEE. The CDR3 is made up of 17 amino acids.

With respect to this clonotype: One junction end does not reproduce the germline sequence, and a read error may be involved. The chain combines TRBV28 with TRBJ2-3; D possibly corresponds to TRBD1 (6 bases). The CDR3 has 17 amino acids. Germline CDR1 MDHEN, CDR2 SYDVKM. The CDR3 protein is CASSYERTDSSTDTEYF. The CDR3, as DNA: TGTGCCAGCAGCTACGAACGGACAGATTCTAGCACAGATACGGAGTATTTT.

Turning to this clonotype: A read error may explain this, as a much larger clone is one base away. CDR3 coding DNA: TGTGTCAGCAGTGAAAGGGGGCTGAACACTGAAGCTTTCTTT. Amino acid sequence: CVSSERGLNTEAFF. The rearrangement joins TRBV6-1 to TRBJ1-1, with 7 bases matching TRBD1. The CDR3 spans 14 residues. Germline lookup yields CDR1 MNHNS and CDR2 SASEGT.

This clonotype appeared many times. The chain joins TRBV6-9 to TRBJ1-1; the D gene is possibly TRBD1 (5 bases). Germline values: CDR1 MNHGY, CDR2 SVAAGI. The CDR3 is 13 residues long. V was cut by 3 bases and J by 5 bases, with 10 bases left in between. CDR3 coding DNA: TGTGCCAGCAGTTACGATGGGGGTACTGAAGCTTTCTTT. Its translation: CASSYDGGTEAFF.

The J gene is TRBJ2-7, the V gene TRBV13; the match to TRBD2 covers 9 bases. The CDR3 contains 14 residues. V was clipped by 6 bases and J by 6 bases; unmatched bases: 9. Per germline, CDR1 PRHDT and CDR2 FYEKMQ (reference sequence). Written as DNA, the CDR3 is TGTGCCAGCAGACGGGCGGGAGGGCCGGCCGAGCAGTACTTC. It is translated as CASRRAGGPAEQYF. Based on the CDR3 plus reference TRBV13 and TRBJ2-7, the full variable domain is AAGVIQSPRHLIKEKRETATLKCYPIPRHDTVYWYQQGPGQDPQFLISFYEKMQSDKGSIPDRFSAQQFSDYHSELNMSSLELGDSALYFCASRRAGGPAEQYFGPGTRLTVT.

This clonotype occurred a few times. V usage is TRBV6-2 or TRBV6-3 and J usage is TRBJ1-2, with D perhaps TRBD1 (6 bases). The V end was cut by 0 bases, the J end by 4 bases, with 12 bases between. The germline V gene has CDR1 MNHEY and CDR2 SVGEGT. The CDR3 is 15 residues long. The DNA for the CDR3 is TGTGCCAGCAGTTACTCTCCGGACAGCAGCTATGGCTACACCTTC. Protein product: CASSYSPDSSYGYTF.

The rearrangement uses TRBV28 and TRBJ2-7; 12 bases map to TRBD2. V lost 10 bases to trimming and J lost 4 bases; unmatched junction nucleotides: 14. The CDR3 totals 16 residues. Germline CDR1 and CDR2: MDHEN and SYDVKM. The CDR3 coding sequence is TGTGCCACTAGCGGGGGGGGGGTGAACTGGGCGTACGAGCAGTACTTC. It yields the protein CATSGGGVNWAYEQYF.

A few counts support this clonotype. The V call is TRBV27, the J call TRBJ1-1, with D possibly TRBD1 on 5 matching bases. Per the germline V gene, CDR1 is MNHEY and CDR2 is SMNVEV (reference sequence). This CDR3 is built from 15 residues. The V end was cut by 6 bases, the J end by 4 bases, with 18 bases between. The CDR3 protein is CASRPGRVVGTEAFF. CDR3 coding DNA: TGTGCCAGCAGACCGGGGCGCGTTGTAGGCACTGAAGCTTTCTTT.

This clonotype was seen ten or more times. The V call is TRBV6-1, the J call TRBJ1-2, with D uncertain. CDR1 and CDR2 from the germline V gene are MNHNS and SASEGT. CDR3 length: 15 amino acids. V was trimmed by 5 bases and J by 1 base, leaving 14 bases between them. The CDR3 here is CASSPMSHSNYGYTF. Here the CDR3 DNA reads TGTGCCAGCAGTCCTATGTCACATAGTAACTATGGCTACACCTTC.

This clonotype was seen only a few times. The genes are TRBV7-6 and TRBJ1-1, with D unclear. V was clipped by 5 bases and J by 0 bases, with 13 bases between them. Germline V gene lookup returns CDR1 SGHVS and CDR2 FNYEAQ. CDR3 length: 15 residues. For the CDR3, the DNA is TGTGCCAGCAGCCCGAGAGGACGGATGAACACTGAAGCTTTCTTT. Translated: CASSPRGRMNTEAFF. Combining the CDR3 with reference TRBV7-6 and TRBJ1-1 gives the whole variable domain GAGVSQSPRYKVTKRGQDVALRCDPISGHVSLYWYRQALGQGPEFLTYFNYEAQQDKSGLPNDRFSAERPEGSISTLTIQRTEQRDSAMYRCASSPRGRMNTEAFFGQGTRLTVV.

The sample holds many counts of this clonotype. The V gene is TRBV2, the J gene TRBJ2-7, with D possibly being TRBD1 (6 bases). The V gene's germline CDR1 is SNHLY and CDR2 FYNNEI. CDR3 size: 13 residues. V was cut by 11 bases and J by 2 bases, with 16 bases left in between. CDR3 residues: CAATRRDTYEQYF. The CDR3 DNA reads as TGTGCCGCGACCAGACGGGACACCTACGAGCAGTACTTC.

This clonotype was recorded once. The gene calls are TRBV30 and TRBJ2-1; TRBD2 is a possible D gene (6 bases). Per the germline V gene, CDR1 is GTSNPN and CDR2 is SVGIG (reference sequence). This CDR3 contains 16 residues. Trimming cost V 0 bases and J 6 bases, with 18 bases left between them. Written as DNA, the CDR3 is TGTGCCTGGAGTGTACGAGTCGGGAGCCATCCCAATGAGCAGTTCTTC. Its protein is CAWSVRVGSHPNEQFF.

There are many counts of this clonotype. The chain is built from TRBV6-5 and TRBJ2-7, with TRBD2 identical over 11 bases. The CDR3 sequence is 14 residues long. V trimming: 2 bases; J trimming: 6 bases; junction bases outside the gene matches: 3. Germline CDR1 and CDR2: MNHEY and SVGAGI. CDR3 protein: CASSYTSGSGEQYF. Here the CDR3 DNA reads TGTGCCAGCAGTTACACTAGCGGGAGTGGCGAGCAGTACTTC.

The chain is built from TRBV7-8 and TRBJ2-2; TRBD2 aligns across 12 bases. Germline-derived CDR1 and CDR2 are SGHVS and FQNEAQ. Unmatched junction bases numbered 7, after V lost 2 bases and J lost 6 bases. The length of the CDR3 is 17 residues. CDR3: CASSLSASGRDAGELFF. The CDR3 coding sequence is TGTGCCAGCAGCTTAAGTGCTAGCGGGAGGGATGCCGGGGAGCTGTTTTTT. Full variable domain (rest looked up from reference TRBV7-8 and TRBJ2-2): GAGVSQSPRYKVAKRGQDVALRCDPISGHVSLFWYQQALGQGPEFLTYFQNEAQLDKSGLPSDRFFAERPEGSVSTLKIQRTQQEDSAVYLCASSLSASGRDAGELFFGEGSRLTVL.

The CDR3 DNA follows: TGTGCCAGCAGCTTAGAGGCAGGCTACAATGAGCAGTTCTTC. Its translation: CASSLEAGYNEQFF. The J gene is TRBJ2-1, the V gene TRBV7-9; D is uncertain. The CDR3 extends over 14 amino acids. Germline V lookup: CDR1 SEHNR, CDR2 FQNEAQ (reference sequence). Trimming left V 1 base short and J 3 bases short, with 7 bases between.

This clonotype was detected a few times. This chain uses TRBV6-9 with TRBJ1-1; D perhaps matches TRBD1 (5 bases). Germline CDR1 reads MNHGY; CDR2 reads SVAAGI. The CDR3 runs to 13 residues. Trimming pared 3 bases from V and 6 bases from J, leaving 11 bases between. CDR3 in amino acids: CASSYGGSSEAFF. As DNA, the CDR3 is TGTGCCAGCAGTTACGGGGGATCATCTGAAGCTTTCTTT.

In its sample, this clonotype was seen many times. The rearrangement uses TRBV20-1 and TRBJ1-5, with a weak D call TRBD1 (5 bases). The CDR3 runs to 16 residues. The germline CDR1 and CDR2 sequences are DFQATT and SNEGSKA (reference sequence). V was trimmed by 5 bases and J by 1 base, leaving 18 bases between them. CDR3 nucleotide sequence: TGCAGTGCTGAAGACAGTAGAACGTTAAGCAATCAGCCCCAGCATTTT. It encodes CSAEDSRTLSNQPQHF.

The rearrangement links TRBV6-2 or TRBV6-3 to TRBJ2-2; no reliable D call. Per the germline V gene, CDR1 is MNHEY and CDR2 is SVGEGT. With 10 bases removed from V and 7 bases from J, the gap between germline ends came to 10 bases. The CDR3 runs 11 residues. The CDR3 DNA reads TGTGCCACCTTGAAAATCGGGGAGCTGTTTTTT. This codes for CATLKIGELFF.

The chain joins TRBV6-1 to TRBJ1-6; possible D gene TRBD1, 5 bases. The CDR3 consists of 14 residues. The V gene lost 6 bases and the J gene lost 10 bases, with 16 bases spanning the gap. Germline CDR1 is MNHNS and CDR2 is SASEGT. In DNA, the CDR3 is TGTGCCAGCAGCCCCGCGGCACGGGGCTCACCCCTCCACTTT. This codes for CASSPAARGSPLHF.

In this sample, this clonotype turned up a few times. The CDR3 region is CASSPLGQGRNTIYF. Here the CDR3 DNA reads TGTGCCAGCAGCCCCCTAGGACAGGGCCGAAACACCATATATTTT. This chain uses TRBV7-8 with TRBJ1-3, with 8 bases matching TRBD1. The CDR3 runs to 15 residues. The germline V gene has CDR1 SGHVS and CDR2 FQNEAQ. V was pared by 5 bases and J by 5 bases, with 8 bases of the junction left unmatched. Supplemented by reference TRBV7-8 and TRBJ1-3, the full variable domain reads GAGVSQSPRYKVAKRGQDVALRCDPISGHVSLFWYQQALGQGPEFLTYFQNEAQLDKSGLPSDRFFAERPEGSVSTLKIQRTQQEDSAVYLCASSPLGQGRNTIYFGEGSWLTVV.

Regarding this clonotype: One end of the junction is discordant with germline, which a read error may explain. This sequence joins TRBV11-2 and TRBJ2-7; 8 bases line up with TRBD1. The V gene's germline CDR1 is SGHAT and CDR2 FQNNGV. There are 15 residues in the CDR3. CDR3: CASRAGGRPPYGQYF. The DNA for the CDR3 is TGTGCCAGCAGGGCAGGGGGCAGGCCCCCGTACGGGCAGTACTTC.

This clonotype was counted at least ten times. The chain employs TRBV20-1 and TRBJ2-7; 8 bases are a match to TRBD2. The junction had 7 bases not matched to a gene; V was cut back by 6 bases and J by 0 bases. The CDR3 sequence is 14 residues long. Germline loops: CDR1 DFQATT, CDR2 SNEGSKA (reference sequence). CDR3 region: CSASLAASSYEQYF. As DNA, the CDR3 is TGCAGTGCCTCACTAGCGGCGAGCTCCTACGAGCAGTACTTC.

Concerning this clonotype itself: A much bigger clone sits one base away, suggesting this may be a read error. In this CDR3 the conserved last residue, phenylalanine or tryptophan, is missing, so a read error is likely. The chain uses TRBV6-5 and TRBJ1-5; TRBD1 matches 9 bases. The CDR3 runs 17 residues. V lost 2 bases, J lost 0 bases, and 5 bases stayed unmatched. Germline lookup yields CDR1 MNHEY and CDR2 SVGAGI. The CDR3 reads CASSYQGQGSSNQPQHL. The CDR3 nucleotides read TGTGCCAGCAGTTACCAGGGACAGGGTTCTAGCAATCAGCCCCAGCATCTT.

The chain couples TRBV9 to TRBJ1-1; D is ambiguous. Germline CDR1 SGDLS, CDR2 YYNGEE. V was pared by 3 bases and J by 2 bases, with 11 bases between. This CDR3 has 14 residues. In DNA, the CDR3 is TGTGCCAGCAGCGGAGACCTTCTAAACACTGAAGCTTTCTTT. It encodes CASSGDLLNTEAFF.